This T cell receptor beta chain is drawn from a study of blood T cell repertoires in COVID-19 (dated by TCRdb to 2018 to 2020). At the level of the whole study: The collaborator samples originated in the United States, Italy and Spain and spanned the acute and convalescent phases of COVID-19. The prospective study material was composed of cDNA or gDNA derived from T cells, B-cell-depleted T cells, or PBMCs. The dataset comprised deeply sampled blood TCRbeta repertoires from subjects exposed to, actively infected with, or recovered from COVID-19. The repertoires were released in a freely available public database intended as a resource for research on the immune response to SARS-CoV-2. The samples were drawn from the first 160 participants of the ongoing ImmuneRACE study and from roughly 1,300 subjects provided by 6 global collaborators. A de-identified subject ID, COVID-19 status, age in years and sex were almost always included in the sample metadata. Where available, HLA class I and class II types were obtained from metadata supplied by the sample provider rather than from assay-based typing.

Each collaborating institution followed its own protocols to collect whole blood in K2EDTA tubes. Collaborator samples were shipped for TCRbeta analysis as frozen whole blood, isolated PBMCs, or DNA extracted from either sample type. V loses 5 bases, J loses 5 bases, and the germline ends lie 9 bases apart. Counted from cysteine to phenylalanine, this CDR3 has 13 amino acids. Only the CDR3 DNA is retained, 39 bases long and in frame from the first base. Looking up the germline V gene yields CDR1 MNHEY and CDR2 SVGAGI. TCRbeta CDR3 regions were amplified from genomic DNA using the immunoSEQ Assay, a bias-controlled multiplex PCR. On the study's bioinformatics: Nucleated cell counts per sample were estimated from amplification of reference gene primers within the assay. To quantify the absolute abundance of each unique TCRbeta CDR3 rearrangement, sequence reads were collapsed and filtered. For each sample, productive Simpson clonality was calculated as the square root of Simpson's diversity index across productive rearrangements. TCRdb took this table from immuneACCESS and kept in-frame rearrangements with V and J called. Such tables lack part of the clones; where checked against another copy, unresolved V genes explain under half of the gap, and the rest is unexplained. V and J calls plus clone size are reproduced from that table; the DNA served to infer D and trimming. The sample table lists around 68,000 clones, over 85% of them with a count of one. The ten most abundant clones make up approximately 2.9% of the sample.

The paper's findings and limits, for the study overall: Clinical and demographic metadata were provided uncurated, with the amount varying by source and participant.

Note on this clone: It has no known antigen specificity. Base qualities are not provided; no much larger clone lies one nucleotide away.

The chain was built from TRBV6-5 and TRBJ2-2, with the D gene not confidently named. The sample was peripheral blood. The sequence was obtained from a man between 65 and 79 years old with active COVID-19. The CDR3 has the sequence CASSPLRTGELFF. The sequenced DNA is TGTGCCAGCAGTCCCCTAAGAACCGGGGAGCTGTTTTTT.